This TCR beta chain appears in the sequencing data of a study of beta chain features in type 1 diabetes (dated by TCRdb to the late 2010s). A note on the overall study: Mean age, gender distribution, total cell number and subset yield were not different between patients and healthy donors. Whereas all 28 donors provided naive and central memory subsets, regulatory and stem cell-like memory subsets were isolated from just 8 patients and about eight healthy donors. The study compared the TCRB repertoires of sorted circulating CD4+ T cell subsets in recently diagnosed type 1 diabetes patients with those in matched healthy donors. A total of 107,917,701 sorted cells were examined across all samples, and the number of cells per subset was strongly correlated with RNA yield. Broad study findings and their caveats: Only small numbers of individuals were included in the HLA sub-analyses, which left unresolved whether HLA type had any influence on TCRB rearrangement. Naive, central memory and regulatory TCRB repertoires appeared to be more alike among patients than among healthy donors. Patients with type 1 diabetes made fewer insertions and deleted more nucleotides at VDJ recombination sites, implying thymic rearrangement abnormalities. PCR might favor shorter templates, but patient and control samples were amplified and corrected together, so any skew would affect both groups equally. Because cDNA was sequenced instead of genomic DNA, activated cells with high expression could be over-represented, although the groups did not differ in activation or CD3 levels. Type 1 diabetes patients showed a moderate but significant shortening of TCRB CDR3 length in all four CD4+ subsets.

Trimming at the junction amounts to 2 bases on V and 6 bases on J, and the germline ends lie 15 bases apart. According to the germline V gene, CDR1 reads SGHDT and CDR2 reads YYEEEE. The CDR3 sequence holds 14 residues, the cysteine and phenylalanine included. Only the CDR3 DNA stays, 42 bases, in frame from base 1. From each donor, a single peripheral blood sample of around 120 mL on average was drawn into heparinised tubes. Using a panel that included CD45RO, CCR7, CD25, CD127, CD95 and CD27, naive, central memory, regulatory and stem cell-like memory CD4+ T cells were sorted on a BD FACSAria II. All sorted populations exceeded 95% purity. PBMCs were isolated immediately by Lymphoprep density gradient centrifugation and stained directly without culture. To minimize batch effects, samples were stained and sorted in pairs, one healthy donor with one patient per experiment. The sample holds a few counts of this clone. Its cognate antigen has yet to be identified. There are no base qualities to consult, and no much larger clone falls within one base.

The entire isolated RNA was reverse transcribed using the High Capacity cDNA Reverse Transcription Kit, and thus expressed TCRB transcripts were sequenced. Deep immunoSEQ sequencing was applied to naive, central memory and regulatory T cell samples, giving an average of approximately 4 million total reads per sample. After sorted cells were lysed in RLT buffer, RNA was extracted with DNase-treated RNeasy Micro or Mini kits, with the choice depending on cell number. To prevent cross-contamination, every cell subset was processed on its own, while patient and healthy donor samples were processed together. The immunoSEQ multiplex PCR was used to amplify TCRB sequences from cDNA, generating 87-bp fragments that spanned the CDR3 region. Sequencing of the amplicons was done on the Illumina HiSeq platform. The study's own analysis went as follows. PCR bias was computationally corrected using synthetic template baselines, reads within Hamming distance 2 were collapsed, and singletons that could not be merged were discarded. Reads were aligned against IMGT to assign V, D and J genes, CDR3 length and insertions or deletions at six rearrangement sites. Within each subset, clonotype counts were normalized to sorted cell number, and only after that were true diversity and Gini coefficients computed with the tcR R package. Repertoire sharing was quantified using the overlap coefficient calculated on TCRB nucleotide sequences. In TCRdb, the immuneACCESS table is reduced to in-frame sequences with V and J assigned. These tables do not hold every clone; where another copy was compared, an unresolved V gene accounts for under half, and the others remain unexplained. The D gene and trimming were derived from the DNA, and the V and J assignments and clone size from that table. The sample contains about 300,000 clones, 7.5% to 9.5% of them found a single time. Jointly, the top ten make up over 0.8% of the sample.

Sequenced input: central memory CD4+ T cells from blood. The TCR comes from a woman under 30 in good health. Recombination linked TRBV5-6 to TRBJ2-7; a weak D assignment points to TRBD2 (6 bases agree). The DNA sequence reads TGTGCCAGCAGCTTAACGGGAGCCACCGGCGAGCAGTACTTC. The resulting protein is CASSLTGATGEQYF.